The sequence of this T cell receptor (beta chain) was determined in a study of tumor-infiltrating lymphocytes in oesophageal squamous cell carcinoma. CDR1 and CDR2 (germline): SGHVS, FQNEAQ. CDR3 length equals 15 residues. This clonotype has a single count. MiXCR, applied by TCRdb to the PCR reads, yields one record per CDR3 protein. The repertoire holds 13,000 or so distinct CDR3 sequences, with more than 45% as singletons. The TCR originated in a female donor with esophageal squamous cell carcinoma. Source material: blood. V and J are TRBV7-8 and TRBJ2-5; TRBD2 matches 7 bases. The better agreement between TRBJ2-1 and the DNA end casts doubt on the J call. In DNA form, the CDR3 reads TGTGCCAGCAGCCCTGGGGCGGGAGACTACAATGAGCAGTTCTTC. It translates to CASSPGAGDYNEQFF.